These 32 T cell receptor beta chains share one sample of origin, sequenced in a study of control samples from healthy donors and cancer patients. Sequencing used immunoSEQ multiplex PCR; TCRdb keeps in-frame clones, though not all of them. The sample carries 40,000 to 50,000 clones, roughly 80% recorded once. The sample comprised blood. These receptor sequences come from a man in his sixties in good health.

J is TRBJ2-3 and V is TRBV7-9; 8 nucleotides agree with TRBD2. Germline assignment: CDR1 SEHNR and CDR2 FQNEAQ (reference sequence). The J segment lost 1 base and the V segment lost 5 bases, leaving 8 bases of the junction unmatched. The CDR3 spans 16 residues. The CDR3 DNA reads TGTGCCAGCAGCCTCGCTCCGGGGGGGGGCACAGATACGCAGTATTTT. It specifies CASSLAPGGGTDTQYF.

The chain couples TRBV30 to TRBJ1-3; D call uncertain. Germline-derived CDR1 and CDR2 are GTSNPN and SVGIG (reference sequence). This CDR3 contains 14 residues. Trimming took off 4 bases at V and 1 base at J, with 11 bases between the two ends. The CDR3 here is CAWKEGYSGNTIYF. As DNA, the CDR3 is TGTGCCTGGAAAGAAGGTTATTCTGGAAACACCATATATTTT. Filled out from reference TRBV30 and TRBJ1-3, the complete variable domain reads SQTIHQWPATLVQPVGSPLSLECTVEGTSNPNLYWYRQAAGRGLQLLFYSVGIGQISSEVPQNLSASRPQDRQFILSSKKLLLSDSGFYLCAWKEGYSGNTIYFGEGSWLTVV.

The DNA for the CDR3 is TGTGCCAGCACCTACGGAGGGGGATCTGGCTACACCTTC. Its protein is CASTYGGGSGYTF. This chain connects TRBV12-3 or TRBV12-4 to TRBJ1-2, with a weak D call TRBD1 (6 bases). The V and J ends lost 7 bases and 7 bases respectively, with 16 bases between them. The CDR3 is 13 amino acids.

V and J are TRBV28 and TRBJ2-1; TRBD2 matches at 13 bases. V shed 5 bases and J 12 bases; nucleotides not matched to a gene: 16. CDR1 and CDR2 from the germline V gene are MDHEN and SYDVKM. This CDR3 has 17 amino acids. CDR3 residues: CASSPKLAGGVQIRQFF. The CDR3 DNA follows: TGTGCCAGCAGTCCCAAACTAGCGGGAGGGGTTCAAATTCGGCAGTTCTTC. The entire variable domain, with the rest obtained from reference TRBV28 and TRBJ2-1, is as follows: DVKVTQSSRYLVKRTGEKVFLECVQDMDHENMFWYRQDPGLGLRLIYFSYDVKMKEKGDIPEGYSVSREKKERFSLILESASTNQTSMYLCASSPKLAGGVQIRQFFGPGTRLTVL.

The genes are TRBV6-2 or TRBV6-3 and TRBJ2-6; D is uncertain. This CDR3 has 20 residues. V gave up 6 bases and J gave up 1 base, with 25 bases separating them. CDR1 MNHEY and CDR2 SVGEGT come from the germline V gene. The CDR3, as DNA: TGTGCCAGCAGACCTACATGGTGGGATCAGATGAATTCTGGGGCCAACGTCCTGACTTTC. Translating gives CASRPTWWDQMNSGANVLTF.

The chain is built from TRBV15 and TRBJ1-2; a possible D gene is TRBD1 (6 bases). Germline CDR1 LNHNV, CDR2 YYDKDF (reference sequence). There are 16 residues in the CDR3. V was trimmed by 5 bases and J by 0 bases, leaving 16 bases between them. The CDR3 DNA is TGTGCCACCAGCGGATATGACAGGTTAGCTAACTATGGCTACACCTTC. This codes for CATSGYDRLANYGYTF.

The chain has TRBV4-3 and TRBJ1-1; TRBD1 aligns across 9 bases. Germline V CDR1 and CDR2: LGHNA, YSLEER. This CDR3 is built from 14 residues. V was clipped by 5 bases and J by 8 bases; unmatched bases: 9. DNA for the CDR3: TGCGCCAGCAGCTCACTGACAGGGGGAGTAGAAGCTTTCTTT. The encoded protein is CASSSLTGGVEAFF.

This clone was picked up one time. The V gene is TRBV4-3, the J gene TRBJ1-2; D perhaps matches TRBD1 (5 bases). V lost 0 bases and J lost 5, with 13 bases in between. Germline-derived CDR1 and CDR2 are LGHNA and YSLEER. This CDR3 spans 15 amino acids. The CDR3 sequence is CASSQDGGVGYGYTF. The CDR3 bases are TGCGCCAGCAGCCAAGATGGGGGGGTAGGGTATGGCTACACCTTC.

The gene calls are TRBV19 and TRBJ1-1; a weak D match, TRBD1 (6 bases). The CDR3 is 15 residues long. Germline lookup yields CDR1 LNHDA and CDR2 SQIVND (reference sequence). Between the trimmed V and J ends, which lost 5 bases and 1 base, there was a span of 14 bases. The CDR3 DNA follows: TGTGCCAGTAGTCTACGGGACACCCCGAACACTGAAGCTTTCTTT. Protein: CASSLRDTPNTEAFF.

This chain connects TRBV4-3 to TRBJ1-2; maybe TRBD1 (5 bases). Germline V gives CDR1 LGHNA, CDR2 YSLEER. The ends were cut back, 4 bases at V and 3 bases at J, with 18 bases in the middle. The CDR3 has 16 amino acids. The CDR3 coding sequence is TGCGCCAGCAGCCGGCGGGACGTGGCCGTCGACTATGGCTACACCTTC. As protein: CASSRRDVAVDYGYTF.

This clone has a handful of counts. The J gene is TRBJ1-1, the V gene TRBV5-6; the D is unclear. Germline lookup yields CDR1 SGHDT and CDR2 YYEEEE. The CDR3 totals 14 residues. Between the trimmed V and J ends, which lost 4 bases and 2 bases, there was a span of 12 bases. CDR3 sequence reads: CASSRTGTNTEAFF. CDR3 bases: TGTGCCAGCAGCCGAACCGGTACCAACACTGAAGCTTTCTTT. Full variable domain (rest looked up from reference TRBV5-6 and TRBJ1-1): DAGVTQSPTHLIKTRGQQVTLRCSPKSGHDTVSWYQQALGQGPQFIFQYYEEEERQRGNFPDRFSGHQFPNYSSELNVNALLLGDSALYLCASSRTGTNTEAFFGQGTRLTVV.

The chain combines TRBV6-5 with TRBJ1-1; 9 nucleotides align to TRBD1. The V and J ends lost 6 bases and 4 bases, in that order; junction bases with no gene match: 9. The CDR3 length is 15 residues. Germline CDR1 is MNHEY and CDR2 is SVGAGI. This CDR3 is CASRSFGQGSTEAFF. The CDR3 nucleotides read TGTGCCAGCAGGTCCTTCGGACAGGGGTCCACTGAAGCTTTCTTT.

The chain carries TRBV27 and TRBJ1-5; D is unresolved. Trimming took off 5 bases at V and 4 bases at J, with 12 bases between the two ends. The CDR3 spans 14 residues. The germline V gene encodes CDR1 MNHEY and CDR2 SMNVEV (reference sequence). DNA of the CDR3: TGTGCCAGCAGTACTAGCGTGAGGAATCAGCCCCAGCATTTT. Amino acid sequence: CASSTSVRNQPQHF.

The V gene is TRBV5-6, the J gene TRBJ2-7, with TRBD1 identical over 7 bases. The V segment lost 4 bases and the J segment 3 bases; nucleotides outside the gene matches: 16. The CDR3 extends over 17 amino acids. Germline V gene data show CDR1 as SGHDT and CDR2 as YYEEEE. CDR3 DNA sequence: TGTGCCAGCAGCCTCACCCTGGGACAGCGAACCTTCTACGAGCAGTACTTC. Its protein is CASSLTLGQRTFYEQYF.

By its share, this clone is large. The rearrangement joins TRBV6-2 or TRBV6-3 to TRBJ2-6; D call uncertain. Deletions cut 2 bases from V and 1 base from J, with 6 bases between. This CDR3 has 15 amino acids. From germline, CDR1 is MNHEY and CDR2 SVGEGT. The CDR3 protein is CASSYEESGANVLTF. CDR3 nucleotides: TGTGCCAGCAGTTACGAGGAGTCTGGGGCCAACGTCCTGACTTTC.

V usage is TRBV6-5 and J usage is TRBJ1-5; no clear D. Trimming left V 5 bases short and J 6 bases short, with 5 bases between. Germline V gene lookup returns CDR1 MNHEY and CDR2 SVGAGI. There are 11 residues in the CDR3. The CDR3 sequence: CASSTIQPQHF. CDR3 DNA sequence: TGTGCCAGCAGTACGATTCAGCCCCAGCATTTT.

The chain combines TRBV5-5 with TRBJ1-1, with 7 bases that match TRBD1. CDR1 and CDR2 (germline): SGHKS, YYEKEE (reference sequence). The V segment lost 4 bases and the J segment 5 bases; nucleotides outside the gene matches: 14. The length of the CDR3 is 16 residues. In nucleotides, the CDR3 is TGTGCCAGCAGCCCCAGCCGAGCAGGGGGTGGTACTGAAGCTTTCTTT. This gives the protein CASSPSRAGGGTEAFF.

The gene calls are TRBV9 and TRBJ1-2; D is ambiguous. The CDR3 has 16 residues. V lost 0 bases to trimming and J lost 8 bases, with 20 bases between them. Germline V gene data show CDR1 as SGDLS and CDR2 as YYNGEE. This CDR3 reads CASSVDLDVRAVGYTF. CDR3 bases: TGTGCCAGCAGCGTAGATCTCGATGTAAGGGCTGTCGGCTACACCTTC.

The chain carries TRBV15 and TRBJ1-1; D gene unclear. V lost 0 bases and J 1 base, leaving 3 bases between the germline ends. CDR3 size: 13 residues. The germline CDR1 and CDR2 sequences are LNHNV and YYDKDF (reference sequence). In nucleotides, the CDR3 is TGTGCCACCAGCAGAGATCGGAACACTGAAGCTTTCTTT. This sequence encodes CATSRDRNTEAFF. Drawing the rest from reference TRBV15 and TRBJ1-1, the complete variable domain is DAMVIQNPRYQVTQFGKPVTLSCSQTLNHNVMYWYQQKSSQAPKLLFHYYDKDFNNEADTPDNFQSRRPNTSFCFLDIRSPGLGDTAMYLCATSRDRNTEAFFGQGTRLTVV.

The chain couples TRBV2 to TRBJ1-5; D gene ambiguous. This CDR3 region has 13 residues. The V gene's germline CDR1 is SNHLY and CDR2 FYNNEI. The germline V and J ends were trimmed by 3 bases and 7 bases, with 10 bases remaining between them. CDR3 amino acids: CASSDSTRQPQHF. The CDR3 DNA is TGTGCCAGCAGTGATAGTACTCGGCAGCCCCAGCATTTT.

V is TRBV5-5 and J is TRBJ2-7; possibly TRBD1 or TRBD2 for D (5 bases each). CDR1 SGHKS and CDR2 YYEKEE come from the germline V gene (reference sequence). V gave up 2 bases and J gave up 2 bases, with 11 bases separating them. The CDR3 consists of 14 residues. In DNA, the CDR3 is TGTGCCAGCAGCTTATACGGGGCCCCCTACGAGCAGTACTTC. It codes for CASSLYGAPYEQYF. Full variable domain (outside the CDR3, taken from reference TRBV5-5 and TRBJ2-7): DAGVTQSPTHLIKTRGQQVTLRCSPISGHKSVSWYQQVLGQGPQFIFQYYEKEERGRGNFPDRFSARQFPNYSSELNVNALLLGDSALYLCASSLYGAPYEQYFGPGTRLTVT.

The V call is TRBV6-5, the J call TRBJ1-3, with D maybe TRBD1 (5 bases). The CDR3 is 15 residues long. V gave up 1 base and J gave up 4 bases, with 11 bases separating them. The V gene's germline CDR1 is MNHEY and CDR2 SVGAGI. The CDR3 DNA is TGTGCCAGCAGTTACTTTCAGGGCGGCGGAAACACCATATATTTT. As protein: CASSYFQGGGNTIYF.

This chain connects TRBV29-1 to TRBJ2-7; 8 bases are a match to TRBD1. Germline values: CDR1 SQVTM, CDR2 ANQGSEA. The CDR3 contains 12 residues. The ends lost 3 bases at V and 4 bases at J; junction bases unmatched: 2. For the CDR3, the DNA is TGCAGCGTTGAGAACAGGGGGTACGAGCAGTACTTC. Protein product: CSVENRGYEQYF.

Comments on this clone: One end of the junction fails to match germline, which may point to a read error. The same CDR3 arises from other DNA sequences in this sample as well. The chain carries TRBV9 and TRBJ1-3, with unresolved D. Per the germline V gene, CDR1 is SGDLS and CDR2 is YYNGEE. This CDR3 has 14 residues. CDR3 nucleotide sequence: TGTGCCAGCAGCGTAGGTAGCTCTGGGAACACCATATATTTT. It specifies CASSVGSSGNTIYF.

This clone was seen only a few times. The genes are TRBV11-2 and TRBJ2-7, with D maybe TRBD1 (6 bases). Trimming shortened V by 0 bases and J by 0 bases, and 18 bases separated the two germline ends. The CDR3 extends over 18 amino acids. Germline V gene lookup returns CDR1 SGHAT and CDR2 FQNNGV. CDR3 loop: CASSLDTPLWTDSYEQYF. CDR3 nucleotides: TGTGCCAGCAGCTTAGATACGCCGTTGTGGACAGACTCCTACGAGCAGTACTTC.

V usage is TRBV7-6 and J usage is TRBJ2-1; 12 bases are shared with TRBD2. The germline V gene has CDR1 SGHVS and CDR2 FNYEAQ. CDR3 length: 17 amino acids. Trimming took 5 bases from V and 5 from J; bases not matched to a gene: 10. CDR3 amino acids: CASSPRLTSGRHNEQFF. The CDR3 bases are TGTGCCAGCAGCCCTCGGCTCACTAGCGGGAGGCACAATGAGCAGTTCTTC.

The chain is built from TRBV6-6 and TRBJ1-2; a weak D match, TRBD1 (6 bases). With 8 bases removed from V and 5 bases from J, the gap between germline ends came to 18 bases. The germline V gene encodes CDR1 MNHNY and CDR2 SVGAGI (reference sequence). The CDR3 totals 14 residues. The CDR3 nucleotides are TGTGCCAGCTACCAGGGGACCGCCGTTTATGGCTACACCTTC. Translation: CASYQGTAVYGYTF.

V gene TRBV9 combines with J gene TRBJ2-1; 9 bases map to TRBD2. The ends lost 4 bases at V and 4 bases at J; junction bases unmatched: 0. The CDR3 covers 13 residues. The germline V gene encodes CDR1 SGDLS and CDR2 YYNGEE. CDR3 region: CASSLAGYNEQFF. As DNA, the CDR3 is TGTGCCAGCAGCCTAGCGGGGTACAATGAGCAGTTCTTC.

This clone was detected once. V and J are TRBV5-4 and TRBJ1-4, with 8 nucleotides matching TRBD1. V lost 0 bases to trimming and J lost 5 bases; unmatched junction nucleotides: 3. Germline loops: CDR1 SGHNT, CDR2 YYREEE (reference sequence). The CDR3 is 15 residues long. The CDR3 nucleotides read TGTGCCAGCAGCTTGGGTCAGGGGGCGAATGAAAAACTGTTTTTT. Its protein product is CASSLGQGANEKLFF.

The sample holds a few counts of this clone. This chain links TRBV5-4 with TRBJ1-5; TRBD1 agrees at 8 bases. The CDR3 runs 14 residues. Trimming removed 0 bases from V and 6 bases from J; junction bases left unmatched: 2. The germline gives CDR1 SGHNT, CDR2 YYREEE (reference sequence). CDR3 protein: CASSLAGGGQPQHF. CDR3 sequence (DNA): TGTGCCAGCAGCTTGGCAGGGGGCGGTCAGCCCCAGCATTTT.

The chain uses TRBV9 and TRBJ1-2; TRBD1 is a possible D gene (5 bases). The CDR3 sequence is 16 residues long. Germline loops: CDR1 SGDLS, CDR2 YYNGEE. The V gene lost 4 bases and the J gene lost 0 bases, with 16 bases spanning the gap. The CDR3 region has the DNA TGTGCCAGCAGCCCGGGGGGAGGGTTAGCTAACTATGGCTACACCTTC. It yields the protein CASSPGGGLANYGYTF.

This sequence joins TRBV6-2 or TRBV6-3 and TRBJ1-2; D may be TRBD1 (6 bases). The CDR3 has 14 amino acids. Trimming cost V 5 bases and J 4 bases, with 14 bases left between them. Looked up from germline, CDR1 is MNHEY and CDR2 is SVGEGT. As DNA, the CDR3 is TGTGCCAGCAGTCCCGGACAGTGGGTCTATGGCTACACCTTC. Protein: CASSPGQWVYGYTF.